This passage covers 32 T cell receptor beta chains from one sample sequenced in a study of blood T cell repertoires in COVID-19. Sequencing used immunoSEQ multiplex PCR; TCRdb keeps in-frame clones, though not all of them. The sample holds roughly 250,000 clones, 70% to 90% seen once. The sample taken for sequencing was peripheral blood. These receptors were collected from a woman younger than 45 with acute or convalescent COVID-19.

The count of this clone is one. The V call is TRBV5-1, the J call TRBJ2-1; 11 bases match TRBD2. Trimming cost V 0 bases and J 10 bases; bases outside gene matches: 12. The CDR3 runs 17 residues. Germline assignment: CDR1 SGHRS and CDR2 YFSETQ. The CDR3 protein is CASSLAGTSGARKEQFF. The CDR3 nucleotides are TGCGCCAGCAGCTTGGCCGGGACTAGCGGCGCCAGGAAGGAGCAGTTCTTC. Variable domain in full (rest from reference TRBV5-1 and TRBJ2-1): KAGVTQTPRYLIKTRGQQVTLSCSPISGHRSVSWYQQTPGQGLQFLFEYFSETQRNKGNFPGRFSGRQFSNSRSEMNVSTLELGDSALYLCASSLAGTSGARKEQFFGPGTRLTVL.

This chain connects TRBV10-1 to TRBJ2-1; D possibly corresponds to TRBD2 (6 bases). This CDR3 is 13 amino acids long. Trimming cost V 5 bases and J 7 bases, with 12 bases left between them. Germline lookup yields CDR1 WNHNN and CDR2 SYGVQD (reference sequence). The CDR3, as DNA: TGCGCCAGCAGTACTTTGGGGGGAAATGAGCAGTTCTTC. Protein product: CASSTLGGNEQFF.

As for this clone: Its ends do not fully match the called genes, so a read error is possible. The chain uses TRBV5-4 and TRBJ2-7; TRBD1 agrees at 8 bases. From germline, CDR1 is SGHNT and CDR2 YYREEE (reference sequence). This CDR3 is built from 13 residues. CDR3: CASSPRTGLTKIF. CDR3 nucleotide sequence: TGTGCCAGCAGCCCACGGACAGGGTTGACGAAAATCTTC.

The chain employs TRBV3-1 (or the pseudogene TRBV3-2) and TRBJ2-7; possible D gene TRBD2, 7 bases. CDR3 size: 13 residues. CDR1 LGHDT and CDR2 YNNKEL come from the germline V gene (reference sequence). Trimming cost V 5 bases and J 7 bases, with 15 bases left between them. CDR3 amino acids: CASSDAGAGEQYF. Here the CDR3 DNA reads TGTGCCAGCAGCGACGCGGGGGCCGGAGAGCAGTACTTC.

This chain links TRBV9 with TRBJ2-7, with 9 bases fitting TRBD1. CDR3 length: 15 amino acids. Trimming took 5 bases from V and 4 from J; bases not matched to a gene: 10. Germline assignment: CDR1 SGDLS and CDR2 YYNGEE. The CDR3 coding sequence is TGTGCCAGCAGTCCCGGACAGGGGCCTTTTTACGAGCAGTACTTC. This encodes CASSPGQGPFYEQYF.

This chain links TRBV2 with TRBJ1-4; TRBD1 might be the D (5 bases). With 4 bases removed from V and 7 bases from J, the gap between germline ends came to 13 bases. Germline assignment: CDR1 SNHLY and CDR2 FYNNEI. The length of the CDR3 is 14 residues. CDR3 DNA sequence: TGTGCCAGCAGTGGTGACAGTCGGGTTGAAAAACTGTTTTTT. Translation gives CASSGDSRVEKLFF.

V is TRBV28 and J is TRBJ1-5; the D gene is possibly TRBD1 (5 bases). There are 15 residues in the CDR3. Germline-derived CDR1 and CDR2 are MDHEN and SYDVKM. Between the trimmed V and J ends, which lost 5 bases and 6 bases, there was a span of 17 bases. The CDR3: CASSPSQGRGQPQHF. The CDR3 coding sequence is TGTGCCAGCAGTCCGTCGCAGGGAAGGGGTCAGCCCCAGCATTTT.

The CDR3: CASSSPRSLAGVYEQYF. CDR3 bases: TGTGCCAGCAGTTCCCCCCGTTCACTAGCGGGCGTATACGAGCAGTACTTC. This chain uses TRBV6-2 or TRBV6-3 with TRBJ2-7; 9 bases match TRBD2. Trimming cost V 4 bases and J 4 bases; bases outside gene matches: 14. Germline CDR1 and CDR2: MNHEY and SVGEGT. There are 17 residues in the CDR3.

For the CDR3, the DNA is TGTGCCAGCAGCTTAGATTCAGAGGGGGCTTTCACTGAAGCTTTCTTT. It translates to CASSLDSEGAFTEAFF. This chain links TRBV11-2 with TRBJ1-1, with 7 nucleotides matching TRBD1. This CDR3 has 16 amino acids. V shed 0 bases and J 4 bases; nucleotides not matched to a gene: 8. Germline V gene sequence: CDR1 SGHAT, CDR2 FQNNGV.

The gene calls are TRBV7-9 and TRBJ2-1; D is unresolved. V lost 1 base to trimming and J lost 4 bases, with 5 bases between them. CDR1 SEHNR and CDR2 FQNEAQ come from the germline V gene (reference sequence). The CDR3 has 13 residues. This CDR3 reads CASSLGSYNEQFF. Written as DNA, the CDR3 is TGTGCCAGCAGCTTAGGCAGTTACAATGAGCAGTTCTTC.

This rearrangement joins TRBV9 to TRBJ2-5; TRBD2 matches at 8 bases. Trimming cost V 4 bases and J 5 bases; bases outside gene matches: 25. Germline CDR1 reads SGDLS; CDR2 reads YYNGEE. The CDR3 has 20 amino acids. The CDR3 sequence is CASSSLEGLTSGRVGETQYF. DNA for the CDR3: TGTGCCAGCAGCTCCCTCGAGGGCCTTACTAGCGGTAGAGTGGGTGAGACCCAGTACTTC.

The J gene is TRBJ2-7, the V gene TRBV10-2; 10 bases are a match to TRBD2. Germline V gene lookup returns CDR1 WSHSY and CDR2 SAAADI. The CDR3 spans 13 residues. The ends lost 6 bases at V and 3 bases at J; junction bases unmatched: 2. The CDR3 DNA reads TGCGCCAGCAGGACTAGCGGGCTCTACGAGCAGTACTTC. Residues: CASRTSGLYEQYF.

The chain recombines TRBV6-5 with TRBJ1-2; no definite D call. CDR3 length: 15 amino acids. V lost 5 bases, J lost 0 bases, and 13 bases lay in between. Germline V gives CDR1 MNHEY, CDR2 SVGAGI. CDR3 amino acids: CASSTSRGANYGYTF. CDR3 nucleotide sequence: TGTGCCAGCAGTACTTCCCGAGGAGCTAACTATGGCTACACCTTC.

CDR3 protein: CASSLYGGSAYEQYF. The CDR3 DNA is TGTGCCAGCAGCTTATATGGCGGGAGTGCCTACGAGCAGTACTTC. The chain joins TRBV7-3 to TRBJ2-7; 7 bases line up with TRBD2. The V and J ends lost 2 bases and 2 bases, in that order; junction bases with no gene match: 6. The CDR3 is made up of 15 amino acids. Germline CDR1 is SGHTA and CDR2 is FQGTGA.

The rearrangement joins TRBV5-4 to TRBJ2-3; the match to TRBD2 covers 8 bases. V lost 5 bases, J lost 0 bases, and 5 bases stayed unmatched. This CDR3 spans 15 amino acids. Germline V CDR1 and CDR2: SGHNT, YYREEE (reference sequence). CDR3 bases: TGTGCCAGCAGTCGAAGCGGGGGCAGCACAGATACGCAGTATTTT. Amino acid sequence: CASSRSGGSTDTQYF.

This sequence joins TRBV3-1 (or the pseudogene TRBV3-2) and TRBJ1-2, with TRBD1 matching 9 bases. Germline trimming cut 4 bases from V and 8 bases from J; bases unmatched to any gene: 14. The CDR3 sequence is 16 residues long. Germline values: CDR1 LGHDT, CDR2 YNNKEL (reference sequence). This chain's CDR3 is CASSPTRTGVMVGYTF. The CDR3 bases are TGTGCCAGCAGCCCCACTCGGACAGGGGTAATGGTAGGCTACACCTTC.

Note on this clone: The junction departs from the called germline gene at one end, perhaps through a read error. The rearrangement links TRBV10-3 to TRBJ2-3, with D perhaps matching TRBD2 (6 bases). This CDR3 region has 14 residues. Germline V CDR1 and CDR2: ENHRY, SYGVKD. CDR3 region: CAISEGGNTDTQYF. The CDR3 nucleotides read TGTGCGATCAGTGAAGGCGGGAATACAGATACGCAGTATTTT.

In the case of this clone: The same CDR3 can be traced to other DNA sequences in this sample. The chain combines TRBV4-3 with TRBJ2-2, with TRBD2 matching 10 bases. Germline V gene data show CDR1 as LGHNA and CDR2 as YSLEER. Trimming took 1 base from V and 6 from J; bases not matched to a gene: 5. CDR3 length: 16 amino acids. The CDR3 sequence is CASSQGLAGVAGELFF. The CDR3 DNA is TGCGCCAGCAGCCAAGGGCTAGCGGGAGTCGCCGGGGAGCTGTTTTTT.

Here the CDR3 DNA reads TGCGCCAGCAGCCAGGGACTAGCGGGAGTACCGGGGGTCCAAGAGACCCAGTACTTC. Amino acid sequence: CASSQGLAGVPGVQETQYF. The V call is TRBV5-1, the J call TRBJ2-5; 14 bases are a match to TRBD2. The J segment lost 1 base and the V segment lost 4 bases, leaving 12 bases of the junction unmatched. This CDR3 has 19 amino acids. The germline V gene has CDR1 SGHRS and CDR2 YFSETQ.

For the CDR3, the DNA is TGTGCCAGCAGTGAAGGGACAGAGAGAAACACCATATATTTT. This sequence encodes CASSEGTERNTIYF. The chain links TRBV6-1 to TRBJ1-3, with D perhaps matching TRBD1 (6 bases). The CDR3 is 14 residues long. V lost 1 base and J lost 5, with 9 bases in between. CDR1 is MNHNS and CDR2 is SASEGT in the germline V gene.

This rearrangement joins TRBV5-1 to TRBJ2-5; D unclear. The V gene's germline CDR1 is SGHRS and CDR2 YFSETQ. Trimming stripped 6 bases from V and 5 bases from J, with 14 bases between. CDR3 length equals 13 residues. This CDR3 reads CASTGAAKETQYF. For the CDR3, the DNA is TGCGCCAGCACCGGTGCCGCAAAGGAGACCCAGTACTTC.

This clone has a single count. The chain couples TRBV9 to TRBJ1-1, with 9 bases identical to TRBD1. CDR3 length: 14 residues. J lost 7 bases, V lost 3 bases, and 7 bases had no gene match. Germline CDR1 is SGDLS and CDR2 is YYNGEE. The CDR3 nucleotides are TGTGCCAGCAGCGCGGGGACAGGGAGTGTTGAAGCTTTCTTT. It is translated as CASSAGTGSVEAFF.

The chain uses TRBV27 and TRBJ2-5; D gene ambiguous. V was cut by 5 bases and J by 0 bases, with 13 bases left in between. CDR1 is MNHEY and CDR2 is SMNVEV in the germline V gene (reference sequence). This CDR3 region has 15 residues. This chain's CDR3 is CASSPGPRYQETQYF. The DNA for the CDR3 is TGTGCCAGCAGTCCTGGGCCCCGGTACCAAGAGACCCAGTACTTC.

This clone has only a few counts. The chain has TRBV6-5 and TRBJ1-1, with 7 nucleotides matching TRBD1. V shed 3 bases, J shed 4 bases, and the junction held 2 bases outside the gene matches. This CDR3 is built from 13 residues. Germline lookup yields CDR1 MNHEY and CDR2 SVGAGI. The CDR3 DNA reads TGTGCCAGCAGTTATGGACAGGTCACTGAAGCTTTCTTT. Amino acids: CASSYGQVTEAFF.

In DNA, the CDR3 is TGTGCTAGTGGTATAACAGGGGCCAACGTCCTGACTTTC. It encodes CASGITGANVLTF. This chain links TRBV12-5 with TRBJ2-6; no clear D gene. Germline V gene sequence: CDR1 LGHNT, CDR2 FRNRAP. Deletions cut 5 bases from V and 4 bases from J, with 6 bases between. CDR3 length: 13 amino acids.

This chain joins TRBV3-1 (or the pseudogene TRBV3-2) and TRBJ1-6; TRBD1 matches 7 bases. Losses at the gene ends were 1 base for V and 0 bases for J; bases not matched to a gene: 0. Looked up from germline, CDR1 is LGHDT and CDR2 is YNNKEL (reference sequence). The CDR3 has 16 amino acids. The CDR3: CASSQGQGSYNSPLHF. DNA of the CDR3: TGTGCCAGCAGCCAAGGACAGGGCTCCTATAATTCACCCCTCCACTTT.

J is TRBJ2-7 and V is TRBV6-6, with D possibly TRBD1 on 5 matching bases. The CDR3 runs 15 residues. Germline V gene lookup returns CDR1 MNHNY and CDR2 SVGAGI (reference sequence). Trimming cost V 0 bases and J 5 bases, with 14 bases left between them. The CDR3 region is CASSYSMDIGNEQYF. CDR3 sequence (DNA): TGTGCCAGCAGTTACTCGATGGACATTGGGAACGAGCAGTACTTC.

The DNA for the CDR3 is TGTGCCAGCAGTTCCAGGGCATTCGGTGAAAAACTGTTTTTT. Protein sequence: CASSSRAFGEKLFF. V and J are TRBV6-5 and TRBJ1-4, with a weak D call TRBD1 (5 bases). Trimming left V 4 bases short and J 7 bases short, with 13 bases between. There are 14 residues in the CDR3. From germline, CDR1 is MNHEY and CDR2 SVGAGI.

The rearrangement links TRBV5-4 to TRBJ2-6; the D gene is possibly TRBD1 (5 bases). Per the germline V gene, CDR1 is SGHNT and CDR2 is YYREEE (reference sequence). The ends were cut back, 2 bases at V and 0 bases at J, with 6 bases in the middle. The CDR3 sequence is 15 residues long. In DNA form, the CDR3 reads TGTGCCAGCAGCTTTGACAGCTCTGGGGCCAACGTCCTGACTTTC. Amino acids: CASSFDSSGANVLTF.

The CDR3 nucleotides read TGTGCCAGCAGCTTCGCTAACAATGAGCAGTTCTTC. This sequence encodes CASSFANNEQFF. The chain employs TRBV7-9 and TRBJ2-1; no firm D call. CDR1 and CDR2 (germline): SEHNR, FQNEAQ (reference sequence). Trimming took off 3 bases at V and 5 bases at J, with 5 bases between the two ends. CDR3 length equals 12 residues. The full variable domain, in which reference TRBV7-9 and TRBJ2-1 provide the parts outside the CDR3, is DTGVSQNPRHKITKRGQNVTFRCDPISEHNRLYWYRQTLGQGPEFLTYFQNEAQLEKSRLLSDRFSAERPKGSFSTLEIQRTEQGDSAMYLCASSFANNEQFFGPGTRLTVL.

This chain connects TRBV3-1 (or the pseudogene TRBV3-2) to TRBJ1-1; the D gene is possibly TRBD1 (5 bases). The ends were cut back, 0 bases at V and 10 bases at J, with 12 bases in the middle. Germline lookup yields CDR1 LGHDT and CDR2 YNNKEL (reference sequence). The CDR3 length is 13 residues. The CDR3 DNA follows: TGTGCCAGCAGCCAAGATGTGGGAGGGACAGCTTTCTTT. Translated: CASSQDVGGTAFF.

This clone was found a few times. The chain has TRBV15 and TRBJ2-7; 8 positions match TRBD1. The CDR3 consists of 13 residues. The V and J ends lost 6 bases and 3 bases, in that order; junction bases with no gene match: 4. CDR1 LNHNV and CDR2 YYDKDF come from the germline V gene (reference sequence). The CDR3 DNA follows: TGTGCCACCAGAGGGACAGGCTTCTACGAGCAGTACTTC. This codes for CATRGTGFYEQYF.